The 16 T cell receptor beta chains below were found in one sample sequenced in a study of T-cell reconstitution after alpha-beta-depleted transplantation in children. Preparation of the TCRbeta library used unique molecular identifiers. TCRdb independently ran MiXCR on the PCR reads; one entry per CDR3 protein. This sample has about 140,000 distinct CDR3 sequences, with around 9% found just once. Sequencing was performed on PBMCs, mostly from graft donor cells, taken 180 days after TCRalphabeta/CD19-depleted stem cell transplant. The receptor source for this set is a female patient between 2 and 15 years old who had a stem cell transplant for congenital amegakaryocytic thrombocytopenia, so the T cells may come from the graft donor.

This clonotype came up many times. This chain uses TRBV5-5 with TRBJ2-5; 7 nucleotides align to TRBD2. With 4 bases clipped from V and 5 bases from J, the junction kept 14 bases outside the gene matches. This CDR3 contains 16 residues. Germline CDR1 reads SGHKS; CDR2 reads YYEKEE (reference sequence). CDR3 region: CASSGGDGGQEETQYF. CDR3 in DNA: TGTGCCAGCAGCGGGGGGGACGGTGGGCAAGAGGAGACCCAGTACTTC.

Many counts were recorded for this clonotype. The V gene is TRBV20-1, the J gene TRBJ2-2; TRBD2 matches at 11 bases. Germline loops: CDR1 DFQATT, CDR2 SNEGSKA (reference sequence). J lost 13 bases, V lost 5 bases, and 12 bases had no gene match. The CDR3 sequence is 14 residues long. The CDR3 is CSAVAGGPHSGLFF. The CDR3 bases are TGCAGTGCTGTAGCGGGGGGGCCTCATTCCGGGCTGTTTTTT.

This clonotype was counted ten times or more. In DNA, the CDR3 is TGTGCCAGCAGCTCCCCGACAGGGGGCACCGGGGAGCTGTTTTTT. Amino acid sequence: CASSSPTGGTGELFF. The gene calls are TRBV7-9 and TRBJ2-2; TRBD1 matches at 9 bases. CDR1 and CDR2 from the germline V gene are SEHNR and FQNEAQ (reference sequence). This CDR3 has 15 amino acids. Trimming at V came to 4 bases and at J to 4 bases, leaving 4 bases not matched to a gene.

This clonotype was recorded at least ten times. A much more abundant neighbour one base away suggests this may be a read error. The rearrangement joins TRBV6-1 to TRBJ2-6; TRBD1 might be the D (5 bases). Germline V gene lookup returns CDR1 MNHNS and CDR2 SASEGT. This CDR3 has 15 amino acids. The CDR3 reads CASSEISSGANGLTF. CDR3 nucleotides: TGTGCCAGCAGTGAAATAAGCTCTGGGGCCAACGGCCTGACTTTC.

This clonotype was detected ten times or more. This sequence joins TRBV5-1 and TRBJ1-2; tentative D call: TRBD1 (5 bases). The germline CDR1 and CDR2 sequences are SGHRS and YFSETQ. With 0 bases removed from V and 5 bases from J, the gap between germline ends came to 8 bases. This CDR3 has 13 amino acids. The CDR3 sequence is CASSLAREYGYTF. As DNA, the CDR3 is TGCGCCAGCAGCTTGGCCAGGGAATATGGCTACACCTTC. The full variable domain, its missing parts supplied by reference TRBV5-1 and TRBJ1-2, is KAGVTQTPRYLIKTRGQQVTLSCSPISGHRSVSWYQQTPGQGLQFLFEYFSETQRNKGNFPGRFSGRQFSNSRSEMNVSTLELGDSALYLCASSLAREYGYTFGSGTRLTVV.

The chain couples TRBV6-2 or TRBV6-3 to TRBJ1-1; D gene unclear. Germline V CDR1 and CDR2: MNHEY, SVGEGT. The CDR3 is 19 residues long. The V and J ends lost 2 bases and 1 base respectively, with 23 bases between them. The CDR3 loop is CASSYRKPGPLGGNTEAFF. The CDR3 nucleotides are TGTGCCAGCAGTTACCGGAAGCCCGGGCCACTCGGAGGGAACACTGAAGCTTTCTTT.

This clonotype was detected many times. J is TRBJ2-7 and V is TRBV15, with D uncertain. This CDR3 is built from 15 residues. The germline CDR1 and CDR2 sequences are LNHNV and YYDKDF (reference sequence). Trimming took off 0 bases at V and 0 bases at J, with 9 bases between the two ends. In DNA form, the CDR3 reads TGTGCCACCAGCAGAGACATGCGGTTCTCCTACGAGCAGTACTTC. It translates to CATSRDMRFSYEQYF.

There are many counts of this clonotype. The chain couples TRBV6-5 to TRBJ2-7, with 10 bases identical to TRBD2. CDR3 length: 16 residues. V lost 0 bases, J lost 5 bases, and 7 bases stayed unmatched. Germline V gene sequence: CDR1 MNHEY, CDR2 SVGAGI. DNA of the CDR3: TGTGCCAGCAGTTACTCGCGGACTAGCGGTACTAACGAGCAGTACTTC. This sequence encodes CASSYSRTSGTNEQYF.

In this sample, this clonotype turned up many times. The V gene is TRBV20-1, the J gene TRBJ2-5; no firm D call. V lost 6 bases to trimming and J lost 4 bases, with 9 bases between them. CDR3 length: 11 amino acids. Per the germline V gene, CDR1 is DFQATT and CDR2 is SNEGSKA (reference sequence). Here the CDR3 reads CSAQTAETQYF. The CDR3 DNA follows: TGCAGTGCACAGACGGCAGAGACCCAGTACTTC.

Ten or more counts support this clonotype. J is TRBJ2-7 and V is TRBV2; D is ambiguous. The V end was cut by 5 bases, the J end by 3 bases, with 5 bases between. The germline V gene encodes CDR1 SNHLY and CDR2 FYNNEI. CDR3 length: 11 residues. CDR3 DNA: TGTGCCAGCAGTAAGAACTACGAGCAGTACTTC. Translated, it gives CASSKNYEQYF.

V is TRBV19 and J is TRBJ2-6; D is ambiguous. The ends were cut back, 5 bases at V and 9 bases at J, with 5 bases in the middle. The length of the CDR3 is 11 residues. Germline loops: CDR1 LNHDA, CDR2 SQIVND (reference sequence). The CDR3 DNA is TGTGCCAGTAGTGCCGTCAACGTCCTGACTTTC. Its translation: CASSAVNVLTF.

V and J are TRBV29-1 and TRBJ2-1; D possibly corresponds to TRBD2 (6 bases). Germline V gene data show CDR1 as SQVTM and CDR2 as ANQGSEA. Trimming shortened V by 0 bases and J by 3 bases, and 9 bases separated the two germline ends. CDR3 length equals 14 residues. CDR3 sequence reads: CSVEDWRGYNEQFF. The CDR3 DNA is TGCAGCGTTGAAGATTGGCGGGGCTACAATGAGCAGTTCTTC.

This clonotype was observed a few times. This chain uses TRBV28 with TRBJ2-1; TRBD2 aligns across 7 bases. The CDR3 sequence is 18 residues long. Trimming removed 7 bases from V and 5 bases from J; junction bases left unmatched: 20. Germline-derived CDR1 and CDR2 are MDHEN and SYDVKM. The CDR3 spells CASKTDIFLGGGHNEQFF. The CDR3 DNA follows: TGTGCCAGCAAGACAGACATTTTTCTGGGGGGGGGACACAATGAGCAGTTCTTC.

The chain employs TRBV10-2 and TRBJ2-3; possibly TRBD2 for D (6 bases). Per germline, CDR1 WSHSY and CDR2 SAAADI. This CDR3 is built from 14 residues. V lost 3 bases, J lost 3 bases, and 10 bases lay in between. The CDR3 nucleotides are TGCGCCAGCAGTGAATGGGGGGATACAGATACGCAGTATTTT. The encoded protein is CASSEWGDTDTQYF.

V gene TRBV6-2 or TRBV6-3 combines with J gene TRBJ2-5; D possibly corresponds to TRBD1 (5 bases). CDR1 and CDR2 from the germline V gene are MNHEY and SVGEGT. This CDR3 is built from 15 residues. Trimming removed 2 bases at V and 2 bases at J, with 12 bases between. CDR3 sequence (DNA): TGTGCCAGCAGTTACCACGGCCAGGGACAAGAGACCCAGTACTTC. Amino acids: CASSYHGQGQETQYF.

This chain links TRBV12-3 or TRBV12-4 with TRBJ1-1; D might be TRBD1 (5 bases). This CDR3 is 14 amino acids long. V was trimmed by 3 bases and J by 1 base, leaving 9 bases between them. The CDR3: CASSFSGTNTEAFF. In nucleotides, the CDR3 is TGTGCCAGCAGTTTCTCAGGGACGAACACTGAAGCTTTCTTT.